The present T cell receptor (beta chain) was sequenced within a study of shared clonotypes between healthy human individuals. Study observations and caveats: Memory subsets generally showed lower estimated richness than naive subsets.

In regard to this clone: What it binds is unknown.

Both subsets, CD45RA+ naive and CD45RA-negative memory, were split from the CD4+ cells. The CDR3 totals 14 residues. Trimming left V 6 bases short and J 4 bases short, with 15 bases between. Germline-derived CDR1 and CDR2 are LNHDA and SQIVND (reference sequence). For every subset, genomic DNA was evenly distributed across several immunoSEQ plates. The data were produced by immunoSEQ multiplex PCR, yet TCRdb's version contains in-frame clones alone and is incomplete. The sample yields approximately 240,000 clones, approximately 65% seen once. Material for sequencing was memory CD4+ T cells sorted from blood. The subset denotes: CD45RA-negative fraction. The chain recombines TRBV19 with TRBJ1-2, with D possibly matching TRBD1 (5 bases). The clonotype was recovered from a man aged 30 to 39 in good health. CDR3 amino acids: CASRGQGPSYGYTF. The CDR3 DNA reads TGTGCCAGTAGAGGACAAGGGCCCTCCTATGGCTACACCTTC.